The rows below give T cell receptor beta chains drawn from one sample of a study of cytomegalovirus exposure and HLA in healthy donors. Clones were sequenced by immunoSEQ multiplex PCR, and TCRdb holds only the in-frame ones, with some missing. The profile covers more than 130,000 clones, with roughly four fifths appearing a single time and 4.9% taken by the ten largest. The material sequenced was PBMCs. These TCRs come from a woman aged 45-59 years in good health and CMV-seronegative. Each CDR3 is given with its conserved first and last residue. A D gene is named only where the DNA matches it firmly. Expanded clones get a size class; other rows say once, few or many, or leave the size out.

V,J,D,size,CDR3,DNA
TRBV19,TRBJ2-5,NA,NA,CASSIDSQGWETQYF,TGTGCCAGTAGTATAGATAGCCAGGGTTGGGAGACCCAGTACTTC
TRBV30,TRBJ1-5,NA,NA,CAWRRDFQGPQHF,TGTGCCTGGAGGAGGGACTTCCAGGGGCCCCAGCATTTT
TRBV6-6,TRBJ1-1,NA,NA,CASRPQGTEAFF,TGTGCCAGCAGGCCTCAGGGGACTGAAGCTTTCTTT
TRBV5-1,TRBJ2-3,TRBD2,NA,CASSLAGGGPDTQYF,TGCGCCAGCAGCTTGGCCGGGGGGGGCCCAGATACGCAGTATTTT
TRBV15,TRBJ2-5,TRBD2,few,CATSREVAGVETQYF,TGTGCCACCAGCAGAGAGGTAGCGGGGGTAGAGACCCAGTACTTC
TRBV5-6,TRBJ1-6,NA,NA,CASSLAFSGRDNSPLHF,TGTGCCAGCAGCTTGGCCTTTTCGGGGAGGGATAATTCACCCCTCCACTTT
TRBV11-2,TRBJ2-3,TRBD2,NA,CASSLDRGDGTDTQYF,TGTGCCAGCAGCTTAGACCGGGGGGATGGTACAGATACGCAGTATTTT
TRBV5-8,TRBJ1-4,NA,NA,CASSLRQTNEKLFF,TGTGCCAGCAGCTTACGACAGACAAATGAAAAACTGTTTTTT
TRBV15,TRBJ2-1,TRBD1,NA,CATSYGTGSYNEQFF,TGTGCCACCAGCTACGGGACAGGGTCCTACAATGAGCAGTTCTTC
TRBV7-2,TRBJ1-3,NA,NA,CASSFETGRSGNTIYF,TGTGCCAGCAGTTTCGAGACAGGAAGATCTGGAAACACCATATATTTT
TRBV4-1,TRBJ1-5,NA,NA,CASSQDSTDNQPQHF,TGCGCCAGCAGCCAAGATTCGACAGACAATCAGCCCCAGCATTTT
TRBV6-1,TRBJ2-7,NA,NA,CATIKGVYEQYF,TGTGCCACCATTAAGGGAGTCTACGAGCAGTACTTC
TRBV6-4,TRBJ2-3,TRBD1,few,CASSDGTGGTDTQYF,TGTGCCAGCAGTGACGGGACAGGGGGCACAGATACGCAGTATTTT
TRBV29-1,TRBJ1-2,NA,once,CSVEGRANYGYTF,TGCAGCGTTGAGGGCCGCGCTAACTATGGCTACACCTTC
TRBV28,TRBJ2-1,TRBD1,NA,CASGKISFRDRGYNEQFF,TGTGCCAGCGGAAAAATCTCCTTCCGGGACAGGGGCTACAATGAGCAGTTCTTC
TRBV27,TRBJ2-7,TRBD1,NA,CASSTSPGQISYEQYF,TGTGCCAGCAGCACCTCCCCGGGACAGATCTCCTACGAGCAGTACTTC
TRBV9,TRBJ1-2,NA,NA,CASSVEGMVGYTF,TGTGCCAGCAGCGTAGAGGGGATGGTTGGCTACACCTTC
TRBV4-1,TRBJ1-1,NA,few,CASSQLPENTEAFF,TGCGCCAGCAGCCAACTTCCAGAGAACACTGAAGCTTTCTTT
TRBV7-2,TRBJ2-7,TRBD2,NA,CASSLASGGSYEQYF,TGTGCCAGCAGCTTAGCGAGCGGGGGGTCCTACGAGCAGTACTTC
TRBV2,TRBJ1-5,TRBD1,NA,CASSLQGGDQPQHF,TGTGCCAGCAGTCTACAGGGGGGAGATCAGCCCCAGCATTTT
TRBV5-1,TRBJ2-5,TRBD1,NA,CASSLANRGPVETQYF,TGCGCCAGCAGCTTGGCCAACAGGGGCCCTGTGGAGACCCAGTACTTC
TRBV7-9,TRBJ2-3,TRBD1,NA,CASSLVFLSGQGNTDTQYF,TGTGCCAGCAGCTTAGTTTTTTTATCTGGACAGGGGAACACAGATACGCAGTATTTT
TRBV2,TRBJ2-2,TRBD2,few,CASSPRLAVRNTGELFF,TGTGCCAGCAGCCCAAGACTAGCGGTCCGGAACACCGGGGAGCTGTTTTTT
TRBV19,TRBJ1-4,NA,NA,CASSINRLDNEKLFF,TGTGCCAGTAGTATTAACAGGCTGGACAATGAAAAACTGTTTTTT
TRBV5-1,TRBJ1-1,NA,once,CASSGGAEAFF,TGCGCCAGCAGCGGGGGGGCAGAAGCTTTCTTT
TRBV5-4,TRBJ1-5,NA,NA,CASSFGGDQPQHF,TGTGCCAGCAGCTTCGGGGGGGATCAGCCCCAGCATTTT
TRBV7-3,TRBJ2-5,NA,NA,CASSSRGTETQYF,TGTGCCAGCAGCTCTCGGGGTACAGAGACCCAGTACTTC
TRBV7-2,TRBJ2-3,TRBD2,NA,CASSAGLAGRSDTQYF,TGTGCCAGCAGCGCTGGACTAGCGGGGCGCTCAGATACGCAGTATTTT
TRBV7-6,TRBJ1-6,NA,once,CASSPTENNSPLHF,TGTGCCAGCAGTCCGACAGAGAATAATTCACCCCTCCACTTT
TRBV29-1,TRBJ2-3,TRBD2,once,CSVGLAGITDTQYF,TGCAGCGTTGGGCTAGCGGGGATCACAGATACGCAGTATTTT
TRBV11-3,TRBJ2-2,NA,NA,CASSLTTANTGELFF,TGTGCCAGCAGCCTGACGACTGCGAACACCGGGGAGCTGTTTTTT
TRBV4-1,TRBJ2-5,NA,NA,CASSQGTQETQYF,TGCGCCAGCAGCCAAGGCACACAAGAGACCCAGTACTTC
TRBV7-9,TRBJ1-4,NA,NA,CASTVGSNEKLFF,TGTGCCAGCACCGTGGGGAGTAATGAAAAACTGTTTTTT
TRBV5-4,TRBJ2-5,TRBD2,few,CASSQGGGAQETQYF,TGTGCCAGCAGCCAAGGCGGGGGGGCCCAAGAGACCCAGTACTTC
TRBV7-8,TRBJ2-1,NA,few,CASSLSEEQFF,TGTGCCAGCAGCTTGAGCGAGGAGCAGTTCTTC
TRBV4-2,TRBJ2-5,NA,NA,CASSQDLLQETQYF,TGTGCCAGCAGCCAAGATTTACTTCAAGAGACCCAGTACTTC
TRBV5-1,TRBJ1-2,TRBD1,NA,CASSITSRDRGLSYGYTF,TGCGCCAGCAGCATAACTTCCCGGGACAGGGGATTATCCTATGGCTACACCTTC
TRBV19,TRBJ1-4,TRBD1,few,CASSMTGGREKLFF,TGTGCCAGTAGTATGACAGGGGGGAGAGAAAAACTGTTTTTT
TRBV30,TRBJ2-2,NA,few,CAWSVTLSGELFF,TGTGCCTGGAGTGTAACCCTGAGCGGGGAGCTGTTTTTT
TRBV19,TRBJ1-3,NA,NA,CASSMGPRSGNTIYF,TGTGCCAGTAGTATGGGGCCCCGCTCTGGAAACACCATATATTTT
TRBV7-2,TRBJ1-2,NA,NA,CASSLAQGRRRGYTF,TGTGCCAGCAGCTTAGCGCAGGGGCGGCGTCGTGGCTACACCTTC
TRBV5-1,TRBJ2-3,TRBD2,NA,CASSFSGGAADTQYF,TGCGCCAGCAGCTTTAGCGGGGGGGCCGCAGATACGCAGTATTTT
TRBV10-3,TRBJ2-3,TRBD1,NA,CALRDRGNADTQYF,TGTGCCCTCCGGGACAGGGGAAACGCAGATACGCAGTATTTT
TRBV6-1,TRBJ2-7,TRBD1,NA,CASRSRTGPYYEQYF,TGTGCCAGCAGGTCTCGGACAGGGCCTTACTACGAGCAGTACTTC
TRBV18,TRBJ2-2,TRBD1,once,CASSPFLGQVAAGELFF,TGTGCCAGCTCACCTTTTTTGGGACAGGTGGCGGCCGGGGAGCTGTTTTTT